This TCR beta chain was sequenced in a study of CD8 T cells in ankylosing spondylitis. Study observations and caveats: Seemingly distinctive of ankylosing spondylitis blood was a TCR beta motif formed by eight highly homologous variants.

The CDR3 totals 15 residues. The germline V gene has CDR1 LGHDT and CDR2 YNNKEL (reference sequence). The V gene lost 1 base and the J gene lost 4 bases, with 13 bases spanning the gap. This clonotype was counted a few times. What it binds is not known. Via MiXCR, TCRdb re-called the 5' RACE reads, giving one row per CDR3 protein. The repertoire consists of hundreds of thousands of distinct CDR3 sequences, with around 17% occurring once and the leading ten covering about 39%. Sequencing input: blood, either unsorted or a sorted T cell fraction (not recorded which). The TCR sequence derives from a male donor with ankylosing spondylitis. J is TRBJ2-5 and V is TRBV3-1; TRBD2 is a possible D gene (6 bases). Here the CDR3 DNA reads TGTGCCAGCAGCCAAGGTATTAGCGGAGGAGAGACCCAGTACTTC. Translation: CASSQGISGGETQYF.